These 24 T cell receptor beta chains were all obtained from the same sample, sequenced in a study of cytomegalovirus exposure and HLA in healthy donors. PCR used 60 Vbeta primers and 13 Jbeta primers. The table came from immunoSEQ multiplex PCR; TCRdb's copy has only in-frame clones and leaves some out. The profile shows about 160,000 clones, 80% of them singletons. Sequenced sample: PBMCs. These receptors were taken from a man younger than 30 in good health and CMV-seropositive.

This chain connects TRBV29-1 to TRBJ2-1; 7 bases are a match to TRBD1. Trimming cost V 6 bases and J 9 bases; bases outside gene matches: 17. Germline V gene data show CDR1 as SQVTM and CDR2 as ANQGSEA. This CDR3 is 15 amino acids long. The CDR3 bases are TGCAGCGTGGTGACGGGACAGTTCCTACGGAGTGAGCAGTTCTTC. This sequence encodes CSVVTGQFLRSEQFF.

Only a few counts were recorded for this clone. This rearrangement joins TRBV21-1 to TRBJ2-3; the table's D gene call, TRBD2, was not cross checked with the DNA. TRBV21-1 is noted as a pseudogene. This CDR3 has 18 amino acids. CDR3 in DNA: TGTGCCAGCAGCAAGGGAAAGGGACTAGCGGGAGGGCCGGATACGCAGTATTTT. This sequence encodes CASSKGKGLAGGPDTQYF.

This chain connects TRBV7-8 to TRBJ1-4; 11 bases are a match to TRBD1. This CDR3 comprises 15 residues. The ends lost 5 bases at V and 5 bases at J; junction bases unmatched: 4. The germline V gene encodes CDR1 SGHVS and CDR2 FQNEAQ. CDR3 sequence: CASSPGTGGNEKLFF. CDR3 coding DNA: TGTGCCAGCAGCCCGGGGACAGGGGGGAATGAAAAACTGTTTTTT. The full variable domain, its missing parts supplied by reference TRBV7-8 and TRBJ1-4, is GAGVSQSPRYKVAKRGQDVALRCDPISGHVSLFWYQQALGQGPEFLTYFQNEAQLDKSGLPSDRFFAERPEGSVSTLKIQRTQQEDSAVYLCASSPGTGGNEKLFFGSGTQLSVL.

For the CDR3, the DNA is TGTGCCAGCAGTGAAGCCCTCGGACAGGGAAACACCATATATTTT. Translated: CASSEALGQGNTIYF. The chain joins TRBV2 to TRBJ1-3, with D tentatively TRBD1 (6 bases). The CDR3 has 15 amino acids. Germline CDR1 reads SNHLY; CDR2 reads FYNNEI. Trimming pared 0 bases from V and 4 bases from J, leaving 10 bases between.

This chain joins TRBV5-1 and TRBJ2-1; 10 bases match TRBD1. J gave up 0 bases and V 3 bases, and 6 bases lay outside the gene matches. The CDR3 consists of 17 residues. Per germline, CDR1 SGHRS and CDR2 YFSETQ. CDR3 amino acids: CASSSYRDRGSYNEQFF. CDR3 nucleotide sequence: TGCGCCAGCAGCTCCTATCGGGACAGGGGCTCCTACAATGAGCAGTTCTTC.

This rearrangement joins TRBV11-3 to TRBJ2-2; the D gene is possibly TRBD1 (5 bases). The ends were cut back, 2 bases at V and 1 base at J, with 8 bases in the middle. The CDR3 length is 15 residues. Germline V CDR1 and CDR2: SGHNT, YENEEA. In DNA, the CDR3 is TGTGCCAGCAGCTTACGGACACTGAACACCGGGGAGCTGTTTTTT. Protein sequence: CASSLRTLNTGELFF.

For the CDR3, the DNA is TGTGCCAGTACGTCTTTCGCCGGGGAGCTGTTTTTT. Amino acid sequence: CASTSFAGELFF. J is TRBJ2-2 and V is TRBV19; D ambiguous. Trimming took off 7 bases at V and 6 bases at J, with 9 bases between the two ends. The CDR3 is 12 residues long. Germline assignment: CDR1 LNHDA and CDR2 SQIVND (reference sequence).

The chain links TRBV6-5 to TRBJ1-4; TRBD1 matches at 8 bases. Germline trimming cut 6 bases from V and 8 bases from J; bases unmatched to any gene: 8. CDR3 length: 14 residues. From germline, CDR1 is MNHEY and CDR2 SVGAGI. CDR3 nucleotide sequence: TGTGCCAGCAGCCTCCAGGGGGCGAGGGAAAAACTGTTTTTT. Its protein product is CASSLQGAREKLFF.

The V gene is TRBV13, the J gene TRBJ2-7, with a weak D call TRBD1 (5 bases). With 0 bases removed from V and 2 bases from J, the gap between germline ends came to 11 bases. CDR3 length equals 15 residues. CDR1 and CDR2 from the germline V gene are PRHDT and FYEKMQ (reference sequence). The CDR3, as DNA: TGTGCCAGCAGCTTAGGGACAGAAATACCCTACGAGCAGTACTTC. It is translated as CASSLGTEIPYEQYF. The complete variable domain, with remaining parts taken from reference TRBV13 and TRBJ2-7, reads AAGVIQSPRHLIKEKRETATLKCYPIPRHDTVYWYQQGPGQDPQFLISFYEKMQSDKGSIPDRFSAQQFSDYHSELNMSSLELGDSALYFCASSLGTEIPYEQYFGPGTRLTVT.

The V and J genes are TRBV6-1 and TRBJ2-5; TRBD1 matches at 8 bases. The CDR3 length is 13 residues. Germline-derived CDR1 and CDR2 are MNHNS and SASEGT. V was clipped by 10 bases and J by 5 bases; unmatched bases: 9. In DNA, the CDR3 is TGTGCCACTCGGGACAGGCTTCGGGAGACCCAGTACTTC. This translates into CATRDRLRETQYF.

CDR3 sequence: CASSRTGTGYEQYF. The CDR3 nucleotides read TGTGCCAGTAGTAGGACAGGGACGGGCTACGAGCAGTACTTC. The rearrangement links TRBV19 to TRBJ2-7, with 8 bases matching TRBD1. Germline trimming cut 4 bases from V and 3 bases from J; bases unmatched to any gene: 5. The CDR3 is 14 residues long. Germline CDR1 and CDR2: LNHDA and SQIVND (reference sequence).

The chain joins TRBV4-3 to TRBJ1-5; D uncertain. Germline CDR1 is LGHNA and CDR2 is YSLEER. The CDR3 covers 13 residues. V was clipped by 1 base and J by 3 bases, with 4 bases between them. The CDR3 reads CASSQVNNQPQHF. The DNA for the CDR3 is TGCGCCAGCAGCCAAGTCAACAATCAGCCCCAGCATTTT.

This chain uses TRBV27 with TRBJ1-2; the match to TRBD1 covers 8 bases. The CDR3 is made up of 14 amino acids. From germline, CDR1 is MNHEY and CDR2 SMNVEV (reference sequence). The V segment lost 5 bases and the J segment 4 bases; nucleotides outside the gene matches: 6. The CDR3 sequence is CASSPSTGGYGYTF. In DNA form, the CDR3 reads TGTGCCAGCAGTCCCTCAACAGGGGGCTATGGCTACACCTTC.

The chain joins TRBV4-1 to TRBJ2-3, with TRBD2 as a possible D gene (5 bases). CDR3 length equals 17 residues. Germline CDR1 reads MGHRA; CDR2 reads YSYEKL. With 1 base removed from V and 4 bases from J, the gap between germline ends came to 18 bases. CDR3 amino acids: CASSQGGLPQSPDTQYF. CDR3 bases: TGCGCCAGCAGCCAAGGCGGGCTTCCCCAAAGCCCAGATACGCAGTATTTT.

For this clone: The missing conserved phenylalanine or tryptophan at the end of this CDR3 makes a read error likely. The CDR3 here is CAIRRTGESPLHL. The DNA for the CDR3 is TGTGCCATCAGAAGGACAGGGGAATCACCCCTCCACCTT. V usage is TRBV10-3 and J usage is TRBJ1-6, with 9 bases identical to TRBD1. Per the germline V gene, CDR1 is ENHRY and CDR2 is SYGVKD. After removal of 6 bases from V and 10 bases from J, the junction contained 4 bases not matched to a gene. The CDR3 length is 13 residues.

The CDR3 nucleotides are TGTGCCAGCTCACCACTCCAGGGGGCAGGAAACACCATATATTTT. Encoded protein: CASSPLQGAGNTIYF. This chain links TRBV18 with TRBJ1-3, with TRBD1 matching 8 bases. The CDR3 runs to 15 residues. Germline CDR1 KGHSH, CDR2 LQKENI. V trimming: 1 base; J trimming: 4 bases; junction bases outside the gene matches: 3.

Turning to this clone: Here the CDR3 omits its conserved ending phenylalanine or tryptophan, so a read error is the likely source. This chain's CDR3 is CASSRGTGNSPLHL. In DNA, the CDR3 is TGTGCCAGCAGTCGCGGGACGGGGAATTCACCCCTCCACCTT. The chain employs TRBV6-5 and TRBJ1-6, with D maybe TRBD1 (5 bases). CDR1 is MNHEY and CDR2 is SVGAGI in the germline V gene. Trimming left V 5 bases short and J 7 bases short, with 12 bases between. The CDR3 contains 14 residues.

This clone was counted between two and nine times. The V gene is TRBV28, the J gene TRBJ1-3, with TRBD1 identical over 9 bases. This CDR3 is 16 amino acids long. V was clipped by 5 bases and J by 3 bases; unmatched bases: 8. From germline, CDR1 is MDHEN and CDR2 SYDVKM. CDR3 in amino acids: CASSLLQGAGGNTIYF. The CDR3 DNA is TGTGCCAGCAGTCTCCTACAGGGGGCGGGTGGAAACACCATATATTTT.

The J gene is TRBJ1-3, the V gene TRBV5-4, with TRBD1 matching over 7 bases. This CDR3 has 15 residues. Germline-derived CDR1 and CDR2 are SGHNT and YYREEE (reference sequence). Unmatched junction bases numbered 8, after V lost 4 bases and J lost 4 bases. In nucleotides, the CDR3 is TGTGCCAGCAGCGCGGGACAGTCAATCGGAAACACCATATATTTT. Protein product: CASSAGQSIGNTIYF.

The gene calls are TRBV6-5 and TRBJ1-2, with D tentatively TRBD1 (6 bases). CDR1 MNHEY and CDR2 SVGAGI come from the germline V gene. With 5 bases removed from V and 8 bases from J, the gap between germline ends came to 18 bases. There are 14 residues in the CDR3. CDR3 DNA sequence: TGTGCCAGCAGTGGATGGGGGCCGGATCGCGGCTACACCTTC. It translates to CASSGWGPDRGYTF.

J is TRBJ1-2 and V is TRBV28, with D unclear. The CDR3 is 15 residues long. Looked up from germline, CDR1 is MDHEN and CDR2 is SYDVKM. V lost 3 bases, J lost 8 bases, and 19 bases lay in between. This CDR3 reads CASSFGQDPWEGYTF. As DNA, the CDR3 is TGTGCCAGCAGTTTTGGGCAGGATCCCTGGGAGGGCTACACCTTC.

The chain joins TRBV6-4 to TRBJ2-3; D is perhaps TRBD2 (7 bases). Germline assignment: CDR1 MRHNA and CDR2 SNTAGT. Trimming stripped 0 bases from V and 4 bases from J, with 14 bases between. The CDR3 runs 16 residues. The DNA for the CDR3 is TGTGCCAGCAGTGACTCGAAGTGGGGGGGCGCAGATACGCAGTATTTT. Translated, it gives CASSDSKWGGADTQYF.

Remarks on this clone: This same CDR3 is encoded by further DNA sequences in the sample. The chain combines TRBV27 with TRBJ1-1; D may be TRBD1 (5 bases). Per germline, CDR1 MNHEY and CDR2 SMNVEV (reference sequence). The CDR3 consists of 11 residues. V was pared by 3 bases and J by 7 bases, with 6 bases between. Here the CDR3 DNA reads TGTGCCAGCAGTTTCGGGGGTGAAGCTTTCTTT. This codes for CASSFGGEAFF.

V and J are TRBV5-1 and TRBJ2-1; TRBD1 matches 8 bases. The CDR3 spans 16 residues. V trimming: 1 base; J trimming: 3 bases; junction bases outside the gene matches: 6. CDR1 is SGHRS, CDR2 YFSETQ, per germline. Written as DNA, the CDR3 is TGCGCCAGCAGCTTGAGCCTCGGGACAGGCTACAATGAGCAGTTCTTC. Amino acids: CASSLSLGTGYNEQFF.